One and the same sample provided the 20 T cell receptor beta chains below, sequenced in a study of cytomegalovirus exposure and HLA in healthy donors. The study ran its PCR with 60 Vbeta and 13 Jbeta primers. The table came from immunoSEQ multiplex PCR; TCRdb's copy has only in-frame clones and leaves some out. This sample's clone table lists some 75,000 clones. The sequencing sample was made of PBMCs. The receptors stem from a boy aged 5-17 years in good health and CMV-seronegative.

The chain is built from TRBV4-1 and TRBJ2-1; possible D gene TRBD2, 6 bases. The CDR3 length is 12 residues. Trimming left V 3 bases short and J 10 bases short, with 10 bases between. The germline V gene has CDR1 MGHRA and CDR2 YSYEKL. CDR3 coding DNA: TGCGCCAGCAGCCAGCGGGGTAGCGAGCAGTTCTTC. It codes for CASSQRGSEQFF.

The rearrangement uses TRBV11-2 and TRBJ2-4; tentative D call: TRBD1 (5 bases). Germline V gives CDR1 SGHAT, CDR2 FQNNGV. Deletions cut 0 bases from V and 0 bases from J, with 9 bases between. CDR3 length: 16 residues. Here the CDR3 DNA reads TGTGCCAGCAGCTTAGATTCAGGGTTAGCCAAAAACATTCAGTACTTC. Translated, it gives CASSLDSGLAKNIQYF.

The chain links TRBV11-1 to TRBJ1-5; TRBD1 matches at 7 bases. V shed 5 bases, J shed 0 bases, and the junction held 13 bases outside the gene matches. This CDR3 has 18 amino acids. CDR1 SGHAT and CDR2 FQDESV come from the germline V gene (reference sequence). CDR3 sequence: CASSPAIYRGGSNQPQHF. The CDR3 nucleotides read TGTGCCAGCAGCCCCGCCATTTACAGGGGTGGTAGCAATCAGCCCCAGCATTTT.

V gene TRBV6-5 combines with J gene TRBJ2-3; 9 nucleotides line up with TRBD2. CDR1 and CDR2 from the germline V gene are MNHEY and SVGAGI. The V segment lost 0 bases and the J segment 1 base; nucleotides outside the gene matches: 2. The CDR3 is 16 residues long. As DNA, the CDR3 is TGTGCCAGCAGTTACTCAATAGCGGGAGGCACAGATACGCAGTATTTT. Protein product: CASSYSIAGGTDTQYF.

The V gene is TRBV5-1, the J gene TRBJ2-7; the D gene is possibly TRBD2 (6 bases). Trimming took 4 bases from V and 3 from J, leaving 14 bases between them. CDR3 length: 14 amino acids. CDR1 is SGHRS and CDR2 is YFSETQ in the germline V gene. The CDR3 sequence: CASSDRDWGYEQYF. The CDR3 nucleotides read TGCGCCAGCAGCGACCGGGACTGGGGCTACGAGCAGTACTTC. Looking up the rest from reference TRBV5-1 and TRBJ2-7 gives the full variable domain: KAGVTQTPRYLIKTRGQQVTLSCSPISGHRSVSWYQQTPGQGLQFLFEYFSETQRNKGNFPGRFSGRQFSNSRSEMNVSTLELGDSALYLCASSDRDWGYEQYFGPGTRLTVT.

The chain carries TRBV29-1 and TRBJ2-1, with 8 nucleotides matching TRBD1. J lost 6 bases, V lost 4 bases, and 2 bases had no gene match. The germline V gene encodes CDR1 SQVTM and CDR2 ANQGSEA. This CDR3 comprises 12 residues. For the CDR3, the DNA is TGCAGCGTTGTACAGGGGGGCAATGAGCAGTTCTTC. Amino acids: CSVVQGGNEQFF.

This chain joins TRBV30 and TRBJ1-2; D gene uncertain. The V gene lost 1 base and the J gene lost 4 bases, with 10 bases spanning the gap. The CDR3 loop spans 13 amino acids. Per the germline V gene, CDR1 is GTSNPN and CDR2 is SVGIG (reference sequence). CDR3 in DNA: TGTGCCTGGAGTGCATCCGGTTCCTATGGCTACACCTTC. This sequence encodes CAWSASGSYGYTF.

This chain connects TRBV30 to TRBJ1-1; no clear D. The V gene lost 2 bases and the J gene lost 1 base, with 17 bases spanning the gap. The CDR3 consists of 16 residues. Germline V lookup: CDR1 GTSNPN, CDR2 SVGIG (reference sequence). The chain's CDR3 is CAWSSSGNAGNTEAFF. In nucleotides, the CDR3 is TGTGCCTGGAGTAGCTCGGGAAATGCGGGGAACACTGAAGCTTTCTTT.

The rearrangement uses TRBV4-1 and TRBJ1-5; TRBD1 might be the D (5 bases). V dropped 1 base and J dropped 4 bases, with 8 bases sitting between them. Germline loops: CDR1 MGHRA, CDR2 YSYEKL. The CDR3 consists of 14 residues. The CDR3 bases are TGCGCCAGCAGCCAAGGTCAGGGTAATCAGCCCCAGCATTTT. It specifies CASSQGQGNQPQHF.

This rearrangement joins TRBV7-3 to TRBJ2-5; 8 bases align to TRBD2. The CDR3 is 14 amino acids. Per germline, CDR1 SGHTA and CDR2 FQGTGA. Losses at the gene ends were 5 bases for V and 5 bases for J; bases not matched to a gene: 7. The CDR3 sequence: CASSLGGAGETQYF. In DNA form, the CDR3 reads TGTGCCAGCAGCCTCGGGGGGGCTGGGGAGACCCAGTACTTC.

This chain uses TRBV27 with TRBJ2-7; D not resolved. This CDR3 has 15 amino acids. Looked up from germline, CDR1 is MNHEY and CDR2 is SMNVEV (reference sequence). Trimming pared 6 bases from V and 2 bases from J, leaving 17 bases between. CDR3 nucleotide sequence: TGTGCCAGCAGCCGCGTCTTAGTCACGACCTACGAGCAGTACTTC. Its protein product is CASSRVLVTTYEQYF.

The chain carries TRBV19 and TRBJ2-7; TRBD2 is a possible D gene (7 bases). The CDR3 covers 14 residues. The V gene's germline CDR1 is LNHDA and CDR2 SQIVND (reference sequence). Trimming removed 10 bases from V and 6 bases from J, with 22 bases in between. The CDR3 region has the DNA TGTGCCACCGGGGGGCAGGGGTTCGACGGCGAGCAGTACTTC. This sequence encodes CATGGQGFDGEQYF.

The chain has TRBV5-4 and TRBJ2-3; TRBD1 agrees at 7 bases. Germline V gives CDR1 SGHNT, CDR2 YYREEE (reference sequence). The length of the CDR3 is 15 residues. V trimming: 3 bases; J trimming: 2 bases; junction bases outside the gene matches: 6. Here the CDR3 DNA reads TGTGCCAGCAGCTACAGGGGCCTAAACACAGATACGCAGTATTTT. Its translation is CASSYRGLNTDTQYF.

The chain has TRBV5-1 and TRBJ2-2; D might be TRBD2 (5 bases). Trimming stripped 1 base from V and 5 bases from J, with 9 bases between. The CDR3 extends over 14 amino acids. The germline V gene has CDR1 SGHRS and CDR2 YFSETQ. CDR3 in amino acids: CASSLLPGTGELFF. For the CDR3, the DNA is TGCGCCAGCAGCTTGTTACCGGGGACCGGGGAGCTGTTTTTT.

This chain uses TRBV4-3 with TRBJ2-1; TRBD2 matches at 13 bases. V was clipped by 1 base and J by 5 bases; unmatched bases: 5. The V gene's germline CDR1 is LGHNA and CDR2 YSLEER. The CDR3 has 17 amino acids. The CDR3 spells CASSQGTSGRVNNEQFF. CDR3 nucleotide sequence: TGCGCCAGCAGCCAAGGAACTAGCGGGAGGGTCAACAATGAGCAGTTCTTC.

The rearrangement links TRBV7-9 to TRBJ1-1; no clear D. V gave up 2 bases and J gave up 6 bases, with 10 bases separating them. This CDR3 region has 13 residues. From germline, CDR1 is SEHNR and CDR2 FQNEAQ (reference sequence). CDR3 bases: TGTGCCAGCAGCTTACCAGTGTTCGCTGAAGCTTTCTTT. Translated: CASSLPVFAEAFF.

The CDR3 protein is CASAGRTGELFF. The CDR3 nucleotides read TGCGCCAGCGCGGGAAGGACCGGGGAGCTGTTTTTT. V is TRBV5-1 and J is TRBJ2-2, with D perhaps TRBD2 (6 bases). Germline V gene lookup returns CDR1 SGHRS and CDR2 YFSETQ. V lost 7 bases, J lost 5 bases, and 9 bases lay in between. CDR3 length: 12 residues.

The J gene is TRBJ1-3, the V gene TRBV19; unclear D gene. The germline V gene has CDR1 LNHDA and CDR2 SQIVND (reference sequence). The CDR3 loop spans 16 amino acids. V lost 7 bases, J lost 0 bases, and 16 bases lay in between. CDR3: CASTRPGGASGNTIYF. CDR3 in DNA: TGTGCCAGTACCCGCCCGGGAGGAGCCTCTGGAAACACCATATATTTT.

The rearrangement joins TRBV7-6 to TRBJ2-7, with TRBD1 matching over 8 bases. CDR3 length: 13 amino acids. CDR1 SGHVS and CDR2 FNYEAQ come from the germline V gene. With V trimmed by 9 bases and J by 4 bases, 8 bases remained unmatched. This chain's CDR3 is CASGPGGTYEQYF. CDR3 in DNA: TGTGCCAGTGGGCCAGGGGGCACGTACGAGCAGTACTTC.

The gene calls are TRBV25-1 and TRBJ1-1; D might be TRBD1 (5 bases). In germline, CDR1 is MGHDK, CDR2 SYGVNS. V lost 0 bases and J 5 bases, leaving 16 bases between the germline ends. The CDR3 has 16 residues. CDR3: CASSEYARGLMTEAFF. The DNA for the CDR3 is TGTGCCAGCAGTGAATATGCGCGGGGCTTAATGACTGAAGCTTTCTTT.